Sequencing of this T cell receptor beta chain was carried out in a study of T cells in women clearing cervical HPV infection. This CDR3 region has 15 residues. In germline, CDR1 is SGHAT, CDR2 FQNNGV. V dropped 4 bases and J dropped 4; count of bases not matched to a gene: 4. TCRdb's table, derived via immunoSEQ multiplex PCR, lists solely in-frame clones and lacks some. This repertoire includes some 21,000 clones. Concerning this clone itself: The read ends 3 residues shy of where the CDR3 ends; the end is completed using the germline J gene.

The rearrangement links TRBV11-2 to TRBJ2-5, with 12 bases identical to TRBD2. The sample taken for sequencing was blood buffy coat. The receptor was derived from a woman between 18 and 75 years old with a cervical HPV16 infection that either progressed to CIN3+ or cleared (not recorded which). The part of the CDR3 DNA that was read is TGTGCCAGCAGCTCCGGACTAGCGGGACTAGAGACC. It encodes CASSSGLAGLET. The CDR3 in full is CASSSGLAGLETQYF.